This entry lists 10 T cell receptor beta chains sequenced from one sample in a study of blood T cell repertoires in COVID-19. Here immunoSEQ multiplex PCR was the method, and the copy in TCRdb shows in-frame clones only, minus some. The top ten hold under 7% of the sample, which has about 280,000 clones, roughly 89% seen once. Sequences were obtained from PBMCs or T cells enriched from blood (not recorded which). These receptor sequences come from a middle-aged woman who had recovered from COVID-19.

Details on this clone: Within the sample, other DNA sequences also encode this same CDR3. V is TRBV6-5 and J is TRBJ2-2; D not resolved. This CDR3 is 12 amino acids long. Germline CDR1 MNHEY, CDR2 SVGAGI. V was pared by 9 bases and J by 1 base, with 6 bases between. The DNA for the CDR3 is TGTGCCAGTACAGTGAACACCGGGGAGCTGTTTTTT. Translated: CASTVNTGELFF.

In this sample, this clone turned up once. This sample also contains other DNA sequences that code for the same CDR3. The CDR3 DNA reads as TGCGCCAGCAGCTTGGGCCTAGCGGAGTACAATGAGCAGTTCTTC. This encodes CASSLGLAEYNEQFF. The chain has TRBV5-1 and TRBJ2-1, with 7 bases identical to TRBD2. The V and J ends lost 0 bases and 4 bases, in that order; junction bases with no gene match: 4. This CDR3 region has 15 residues. Per germline, CDR1 SGHRS and CDR2 YFSETQ.

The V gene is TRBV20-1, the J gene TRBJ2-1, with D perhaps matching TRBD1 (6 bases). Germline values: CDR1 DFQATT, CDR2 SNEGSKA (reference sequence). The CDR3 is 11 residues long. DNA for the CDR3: TGCGCTCTCGGACAGCCAAATGAGCAGTTCTTC. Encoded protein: CALGQPNEQFF.

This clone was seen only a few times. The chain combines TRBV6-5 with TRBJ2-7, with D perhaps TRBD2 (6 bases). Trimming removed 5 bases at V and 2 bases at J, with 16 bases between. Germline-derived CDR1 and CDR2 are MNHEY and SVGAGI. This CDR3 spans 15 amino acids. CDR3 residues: CASSTERGVAYEQYF. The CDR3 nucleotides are TGTGCCAGCAGTACTGAACGCGGGGTGGCCTACGAGCAGTACTTC.

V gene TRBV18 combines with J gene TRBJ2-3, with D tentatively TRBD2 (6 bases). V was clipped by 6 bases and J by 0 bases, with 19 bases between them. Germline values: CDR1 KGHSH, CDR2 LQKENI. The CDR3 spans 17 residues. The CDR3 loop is CASSIQGGLSSTDTQYF. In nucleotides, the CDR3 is TGTGCCAGCTCGATCCAGGGAGGACTATCTAGCACAGATACGCAGTATTTT.

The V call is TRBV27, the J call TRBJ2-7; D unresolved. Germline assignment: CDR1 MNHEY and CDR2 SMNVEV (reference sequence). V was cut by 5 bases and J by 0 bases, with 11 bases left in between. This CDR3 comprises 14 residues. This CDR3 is CASSPAEFSYEQYF. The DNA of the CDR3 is TGTGCCAGCAGTCCCGCGGAATTCTCCTACGAGCAGTACTTC.

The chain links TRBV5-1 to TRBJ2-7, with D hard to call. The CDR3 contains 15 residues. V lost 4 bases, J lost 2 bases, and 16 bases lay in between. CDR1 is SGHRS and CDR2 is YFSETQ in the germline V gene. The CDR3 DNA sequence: TGCGCCAGCAGCGACTTGACCGGAACGACCTACGAGCAGTACTTC. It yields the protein CASSDLTGTTYEQYF.

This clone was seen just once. Here the CDR3 reads CASSLSGQGRPGGNEQFF. The CDR3 DNA reads as TGTGCCAGCAGTTTATCGGGCCAGGGAAGGCCCGGGGGCAATGAGCAGTTCTTC. The rearrangement links TRBV27 to TRBJ2-1, with D possibly being TRBD2 (6 bases). Trimming left V 0 bases short and J 6 bases short, with 21 bases between. Looked up from germline, CDR1 is MNHEY and CDR2 is SMNVEV (reference sequence). CDR3 length: 18 amino acids.

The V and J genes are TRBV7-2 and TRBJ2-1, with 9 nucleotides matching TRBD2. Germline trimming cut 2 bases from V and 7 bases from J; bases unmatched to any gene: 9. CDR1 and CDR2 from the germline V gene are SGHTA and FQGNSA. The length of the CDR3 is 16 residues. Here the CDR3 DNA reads TGTGCCAGCAGCTTACTATTAGCGGGAGATAGTAATGAGCAGTTCTTC. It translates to CASSLLLAGDSNEQFF.

The CDR3, as DNA: TGTGCCAGTAGTATGTGGCAGGGGGGCCCCAATGAGCAGTTCTTC. Protein product: CASSMWQGGPNEQFF. The V gene is TRBV19, the J gene TRBJ2-1; D perhaps matches TRBD1 (7 bases). The CDR3 runs 15 residues. V lost 3 bases and J lost 6, with 15 bases in between. Germline CDR1 reads LNHDA; CDR2 reads SQIVND (reference sequence).